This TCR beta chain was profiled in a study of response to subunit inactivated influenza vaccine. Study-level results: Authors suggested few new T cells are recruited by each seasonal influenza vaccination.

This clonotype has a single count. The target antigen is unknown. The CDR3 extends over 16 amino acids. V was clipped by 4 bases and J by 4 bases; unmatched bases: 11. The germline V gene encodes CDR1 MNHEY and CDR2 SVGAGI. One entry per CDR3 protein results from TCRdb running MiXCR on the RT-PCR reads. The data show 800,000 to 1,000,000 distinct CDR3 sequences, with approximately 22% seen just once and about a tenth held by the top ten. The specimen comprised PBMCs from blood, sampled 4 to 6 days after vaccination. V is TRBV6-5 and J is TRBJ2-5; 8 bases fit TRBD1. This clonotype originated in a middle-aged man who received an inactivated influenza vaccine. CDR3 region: CASSSRRQGIVETQYF. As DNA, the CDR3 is TGTGCCAGCAGTTCACGGAGACAGGGGATTGTAGAGACCCAGTACTTC.